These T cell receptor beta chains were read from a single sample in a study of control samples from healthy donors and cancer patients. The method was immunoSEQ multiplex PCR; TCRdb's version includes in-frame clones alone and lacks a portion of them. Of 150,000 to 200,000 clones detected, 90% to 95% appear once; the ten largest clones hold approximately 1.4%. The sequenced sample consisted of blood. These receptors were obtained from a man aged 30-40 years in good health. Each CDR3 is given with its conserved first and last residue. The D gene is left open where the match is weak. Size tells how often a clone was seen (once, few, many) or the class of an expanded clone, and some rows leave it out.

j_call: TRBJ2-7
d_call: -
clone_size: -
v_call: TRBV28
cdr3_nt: TGTGCCAGCACCCTGGACAGGCGGGGCGAGCAGTACTTC
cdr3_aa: CASTLDRRGEQYF

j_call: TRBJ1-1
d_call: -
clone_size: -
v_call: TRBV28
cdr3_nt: TGTGCCAGCAGTTTAGGGCCCCGGGGGACTGAAGCTTTCTTT
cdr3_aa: CASSLGPRGTEAFF

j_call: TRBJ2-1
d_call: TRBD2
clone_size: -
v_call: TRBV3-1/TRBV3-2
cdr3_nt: TGTGCCAGCAGCTGGACTAGCGGTACGAGCAATGAGCAGTTCTTC
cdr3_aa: CASSWTSGTSNEQFF

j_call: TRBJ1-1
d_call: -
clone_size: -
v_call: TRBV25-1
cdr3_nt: TGTGCCAGCAATTCCGGGGGGGCCAGGAACACTGAAGCTTTCTTT
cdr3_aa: CASNSGGARNTEAFF

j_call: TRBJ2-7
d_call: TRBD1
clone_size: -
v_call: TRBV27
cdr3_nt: TGTGCCAGCAGTTTTACAGGGGACGGCGAGCAGTACTTC
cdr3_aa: CASSFTGDGEQYF

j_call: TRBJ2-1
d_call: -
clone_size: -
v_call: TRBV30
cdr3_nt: TGTGCCTGGGGGTTAGGGGGGACCACTTACAATGAGCAGTTCTTC
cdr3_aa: CAWGLGGTTYNEQFF

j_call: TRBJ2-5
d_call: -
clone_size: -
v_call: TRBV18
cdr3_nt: TGTGCCAGCTCACCGTCCCCTGTCCAAGAGACCCAGTACTTC
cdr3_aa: CASSPSPVQETQYF

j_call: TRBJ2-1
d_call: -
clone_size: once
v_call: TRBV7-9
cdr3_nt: TGTGCCAGCAGCCCCGGACTGAACAATGAGCAGTTCTTC
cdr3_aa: CASSPGLNNEQFF

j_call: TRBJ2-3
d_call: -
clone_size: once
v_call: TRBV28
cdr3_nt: TGTGCCAGCAGTGCGCCCTTTCGGGGAGGGGGGGGAGATACGCAGTATTTT
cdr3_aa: CASSAPFRGGGGDTQYF

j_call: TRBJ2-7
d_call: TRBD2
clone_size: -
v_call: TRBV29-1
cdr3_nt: TGCAGCGTAACCGGGACTAGCGGGAGGTCCTACGAGCAGTACTTC
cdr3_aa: CSVTGTSGRSYEQYF

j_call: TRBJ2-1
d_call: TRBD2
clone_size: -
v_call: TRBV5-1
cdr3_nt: TGCGCCAGCAGCTTAGGGACTAGCGGATACAATGAGCAGTTCTTC
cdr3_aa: CASSLGTSGYNEQFF

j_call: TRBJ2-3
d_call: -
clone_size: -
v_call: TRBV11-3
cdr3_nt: TGTGCCAGCAGCTCCGCTCCCCAGGGGCCAGATACGCAGTATTTT
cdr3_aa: CASSSAPQGPDTQYF

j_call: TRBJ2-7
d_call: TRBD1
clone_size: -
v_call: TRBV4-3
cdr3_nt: TGCGCCAGCAGCCAACTGACAGGGGGCTACGAGCAGTACTTC
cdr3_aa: CASSQLTGGYEQYF

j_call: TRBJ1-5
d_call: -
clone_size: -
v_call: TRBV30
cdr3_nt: TGTGCCTGGAGTGTATCGCTTAGCAATCAGCCCCAGCATTTT
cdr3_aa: CAWSVSLSNQPQHF

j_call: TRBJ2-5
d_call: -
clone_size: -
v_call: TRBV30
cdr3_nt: TGTGCCTGGAGTGAACCCGAGACCCAGTACTTC
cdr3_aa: CAWSEPETQYF

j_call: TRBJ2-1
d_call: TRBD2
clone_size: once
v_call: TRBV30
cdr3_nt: TGTGCCTGGAGGCGGGGGGGCCGCAATGAGCAGTTCTTC
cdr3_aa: CAWRRGGRNEQFF

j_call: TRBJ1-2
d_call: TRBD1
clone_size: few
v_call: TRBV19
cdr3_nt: TGTGCCAGTAGTAAGACAGGGGGCGACTATGGCTACACCTTC
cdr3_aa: CASSKTGGDYGYTF

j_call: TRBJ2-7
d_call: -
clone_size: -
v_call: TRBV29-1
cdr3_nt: TGCAGCTCTACAAAGGGGAACGAGCAGTACTTC
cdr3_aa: CSSTKGNEQYF

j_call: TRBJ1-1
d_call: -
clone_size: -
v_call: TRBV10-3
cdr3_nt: TGTGCCATCAGTGAGTCGAATGCAGGGAACACTGAAGCTTTCTTT
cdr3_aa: CAISESNAGNTEAFF

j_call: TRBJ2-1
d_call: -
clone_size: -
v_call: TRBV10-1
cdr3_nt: TGCGCCAGCATAAATCGGCCCGGGAAGTTCTTC
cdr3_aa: CASINRPGKFF

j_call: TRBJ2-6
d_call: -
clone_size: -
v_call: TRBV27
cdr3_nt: TGTGCCAGCAGTTTATCTGGGGCCAACGTCCTGACTTTC
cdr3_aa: CASSLSGANVLTF

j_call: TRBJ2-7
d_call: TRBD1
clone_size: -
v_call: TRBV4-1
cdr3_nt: TGCGCCAGCAGCCCGACAGGGGCAGGAACCTACGAGCAGTACTTC
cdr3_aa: CASSPTGAGTYEQYF

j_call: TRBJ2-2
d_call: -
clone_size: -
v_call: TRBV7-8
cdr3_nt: TGTGCCAGCAGCTTGGGCTGGGAAAACACCGGGGAGCTGTTTTTT
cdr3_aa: CASSLGWENTGELFF

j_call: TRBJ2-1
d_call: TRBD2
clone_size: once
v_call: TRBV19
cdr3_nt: TGTGCCAGTAGACGATCTAGCGGGAGAGGAGATGAGCAGTTCTTC
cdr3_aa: CASRRSSGRGDEQFF

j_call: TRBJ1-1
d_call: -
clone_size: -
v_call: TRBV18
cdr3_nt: TGTGCCAGCTCATCACAGAACACTGAAGCTTTCTTT
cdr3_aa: CASSSQNTEAFF

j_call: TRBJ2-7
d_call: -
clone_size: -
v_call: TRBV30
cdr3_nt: TGTGCCTGCGGACAGCCGTACTCCTACGAGCAGTACTTC
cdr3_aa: CACGQPYSYEQYF

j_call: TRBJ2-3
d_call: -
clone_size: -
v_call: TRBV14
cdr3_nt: TGTGCCAGCAGCCAACTAGGCTGGGGGACAGATACGCAGTATTTT
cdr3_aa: CASSQLGWGTDTQYF

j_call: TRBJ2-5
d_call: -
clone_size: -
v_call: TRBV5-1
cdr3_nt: TGCGCCAGCAGACCTGGGACGGCTCAAGAGACCCAGTACTTC
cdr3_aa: CASRPGTAQETQYF

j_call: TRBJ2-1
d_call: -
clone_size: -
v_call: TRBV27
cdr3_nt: TGTGCCAGCAGTACCAGGGGACTCAATGAGCAGTTCTTC
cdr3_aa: CASSTRGLNEQFF

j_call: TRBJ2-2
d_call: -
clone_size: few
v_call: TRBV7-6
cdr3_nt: TGTGCCAGCAGCTGGGGCCCCGGGGAGCTGTTTTTT
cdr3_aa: CASSWGPGELFF

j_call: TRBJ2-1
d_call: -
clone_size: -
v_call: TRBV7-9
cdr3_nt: TGTGCCAGCAGCTTTGATACGTATTATGAGCAGTTCTTC
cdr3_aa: CASSFDTYYEQFF

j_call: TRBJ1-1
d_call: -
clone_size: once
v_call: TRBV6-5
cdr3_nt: TGTGCCAGCAGTTACGGACAGTCATGGACTGAAGCTTTCTTT
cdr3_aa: CASSYGQSWTEAFF

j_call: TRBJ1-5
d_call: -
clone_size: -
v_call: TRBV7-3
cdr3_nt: TGTGCCAGCAGCTTATCAGACGGTCAGCCCCAGCATTTT
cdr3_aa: CASSLSDGQPQHF

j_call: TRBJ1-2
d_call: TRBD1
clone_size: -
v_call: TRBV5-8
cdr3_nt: TGTGCCAGCAGCTTGGACAGGGGGGTTTTGGGCTACACCTTC
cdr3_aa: CASSLDRGVLGYTF

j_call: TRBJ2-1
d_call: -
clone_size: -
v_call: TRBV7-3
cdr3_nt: TGTGCCAGCAGCTTAACTGGGGGTTACAATGAGCAGTTCTTC
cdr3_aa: CASSLTGGYNEQFF

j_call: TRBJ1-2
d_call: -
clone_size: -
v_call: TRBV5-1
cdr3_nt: TGCGCCAGCAGCCTAGGGGGGCGCGGTCTAGATGGCTACACCTTC
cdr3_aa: CASSLGGRGLDGYTF

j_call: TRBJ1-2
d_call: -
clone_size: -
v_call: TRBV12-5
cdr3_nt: TGTGCTAGTGCCCCGGGGCAGGGGCAGGACTATGGCTACACCTTC
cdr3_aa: CASAPGQGQDYGYTF

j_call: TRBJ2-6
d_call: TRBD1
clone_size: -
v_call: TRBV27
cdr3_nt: TGTGCCAGCAGTTCGCACAGGGGAGCTCCTGGGGCCAACGTCCTGACTTTC
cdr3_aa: CASSSHRGAPGANVLTF

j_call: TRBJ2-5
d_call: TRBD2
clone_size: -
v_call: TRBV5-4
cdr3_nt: TGTGCCAGCAGCCCCCTTGTAGTAGCGGGGGTGCAAGAGACCCAGTACTTC
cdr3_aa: CASSPLVVAGVQETQYF

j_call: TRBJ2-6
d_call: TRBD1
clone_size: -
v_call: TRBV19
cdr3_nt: TGTGCCAGTAGTATGGGTCTGACAGGGGGGAAATCTGGGGCCAACGTCCTGACTTTC
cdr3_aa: CASSMGLTGGKSGANVLTF

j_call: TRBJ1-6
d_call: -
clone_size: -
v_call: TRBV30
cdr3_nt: TGTGCCTGGAGTGTACAGGGTAATTCACCCCTCCACTTT
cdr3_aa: CAWSVQGNSPLHF

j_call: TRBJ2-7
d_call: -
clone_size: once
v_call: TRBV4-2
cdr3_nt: TGTGCCAGCAGCCAAGAACGGCTGTTCTACGAGCAGTACTTC
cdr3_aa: CASSQERLFYEQYF

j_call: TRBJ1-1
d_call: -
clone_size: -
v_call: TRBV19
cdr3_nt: TGTGCCAGTAGCACAGGGCTCGGGAACACTGAAGCTTTCTTT
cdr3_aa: CASSTGLGNTEAFF

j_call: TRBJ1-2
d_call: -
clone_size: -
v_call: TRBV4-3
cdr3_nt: TGCGCCAGCAGCCAAGAGCGAATTAACTATGGCTACACCTTC
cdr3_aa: CASSQERINYGYTF

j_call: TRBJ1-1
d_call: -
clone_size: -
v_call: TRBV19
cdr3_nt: TGTGCCAGTACCGGAGTGAACACTGAAGCTTTCTTT
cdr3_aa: CASTGVNTEAFF

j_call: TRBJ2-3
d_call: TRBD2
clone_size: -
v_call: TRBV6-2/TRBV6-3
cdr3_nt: TGTGCCAGCAGTTACCGGCGGGGGGCCCTCACAGATACGCAGTATTTT
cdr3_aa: CASSYRRGALTDTQYF

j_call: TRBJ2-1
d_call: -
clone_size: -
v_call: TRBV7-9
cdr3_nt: TGTGCCAGCAGCCCCTTAGAGGAGCAGTTCTTC
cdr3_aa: CASSPLEEQFF

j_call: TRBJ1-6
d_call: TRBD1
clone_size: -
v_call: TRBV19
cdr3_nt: TGTGCCAGTAACAGGGGGAGCTCCTATAATTCACCCCTCCACTTT
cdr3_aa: CASNRGSSYNSPLHF

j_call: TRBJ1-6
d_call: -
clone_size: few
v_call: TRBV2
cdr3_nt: TGTGCCAGCAGTGAAAAGCGGGGGTCCTATAATTCACCCCTCCACTTT
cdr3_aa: CASSEKRGSYNSPLHF

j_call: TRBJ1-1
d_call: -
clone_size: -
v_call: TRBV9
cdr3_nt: TGTGCCAGCAGCGCCCGGGACACCCTTGAAGCTTTCTTT
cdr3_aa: CASSARDTLEAFF

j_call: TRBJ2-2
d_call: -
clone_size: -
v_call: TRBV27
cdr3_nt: TGTGCCAGCAGTTCCCCGGACAGATACACCGGGGAGCTGTTTTTT
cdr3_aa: CASSSPDRYTGELFF

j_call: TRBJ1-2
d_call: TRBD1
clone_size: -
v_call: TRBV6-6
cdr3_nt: TGTGCCAGCAGTCAATCCGGGACAGGGAAAAATGGCTACACCTTC
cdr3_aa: CASSQSGTGKNGYTF

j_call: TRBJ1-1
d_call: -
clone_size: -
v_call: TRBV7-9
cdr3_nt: TGTGCCAGCAGCCCGGACAGAATGAACACTGAAGCTTTTTTT
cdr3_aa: CASSPDRMNTEAFF

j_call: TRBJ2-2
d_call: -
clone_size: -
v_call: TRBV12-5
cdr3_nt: TGTGCTAGTGGTTTGACGGGGGCCGGGGAGCTGTTTTTT
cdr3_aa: CASGLTGAGELFF